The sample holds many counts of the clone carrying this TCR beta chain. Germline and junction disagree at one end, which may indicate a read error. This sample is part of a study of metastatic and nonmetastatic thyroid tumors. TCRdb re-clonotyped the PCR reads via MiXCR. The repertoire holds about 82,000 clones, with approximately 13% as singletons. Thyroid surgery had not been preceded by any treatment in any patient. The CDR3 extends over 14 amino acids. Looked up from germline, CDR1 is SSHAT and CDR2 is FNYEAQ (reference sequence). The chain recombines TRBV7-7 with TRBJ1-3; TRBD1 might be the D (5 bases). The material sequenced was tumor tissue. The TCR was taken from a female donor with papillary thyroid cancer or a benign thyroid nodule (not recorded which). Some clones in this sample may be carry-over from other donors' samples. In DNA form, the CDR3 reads TGTGCTAGCAGCCCGGCGGGGGCTGGAAACACCATATATTTT. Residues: CASSPAGAGNTIYF.